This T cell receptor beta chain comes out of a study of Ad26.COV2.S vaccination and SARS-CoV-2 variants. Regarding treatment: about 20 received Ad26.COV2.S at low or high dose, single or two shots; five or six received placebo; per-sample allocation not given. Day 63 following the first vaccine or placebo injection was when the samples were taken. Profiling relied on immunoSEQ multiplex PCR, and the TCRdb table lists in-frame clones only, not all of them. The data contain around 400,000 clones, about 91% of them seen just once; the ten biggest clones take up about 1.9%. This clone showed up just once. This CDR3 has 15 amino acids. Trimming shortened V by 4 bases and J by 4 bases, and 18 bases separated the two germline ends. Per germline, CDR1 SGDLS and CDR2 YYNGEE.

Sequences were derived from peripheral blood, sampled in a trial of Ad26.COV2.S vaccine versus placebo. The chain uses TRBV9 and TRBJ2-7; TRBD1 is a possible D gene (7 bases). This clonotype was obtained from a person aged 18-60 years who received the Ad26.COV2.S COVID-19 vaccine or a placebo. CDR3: CASSPRGGGAYEQYF. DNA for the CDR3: TGTGCCAGCAGCCCCCGAGGAGGGGGCGCTTACGAGCAGTACTTC.